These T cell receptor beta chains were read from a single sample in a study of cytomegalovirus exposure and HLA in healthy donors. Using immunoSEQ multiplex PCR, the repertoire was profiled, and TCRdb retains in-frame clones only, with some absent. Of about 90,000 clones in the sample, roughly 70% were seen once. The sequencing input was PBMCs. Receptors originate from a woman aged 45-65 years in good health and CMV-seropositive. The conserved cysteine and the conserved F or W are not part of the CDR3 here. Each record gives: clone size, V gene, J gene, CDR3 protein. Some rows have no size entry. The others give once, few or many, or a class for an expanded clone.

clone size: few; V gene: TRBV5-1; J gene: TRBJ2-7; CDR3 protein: ASSSSGTGLNEQY
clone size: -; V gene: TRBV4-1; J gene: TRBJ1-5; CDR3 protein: ASSQVGGGAQPQH
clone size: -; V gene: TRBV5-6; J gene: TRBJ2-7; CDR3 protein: ASSLQTLAGPYEQY
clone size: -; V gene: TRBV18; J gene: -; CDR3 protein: ASNLGGIRYEQY
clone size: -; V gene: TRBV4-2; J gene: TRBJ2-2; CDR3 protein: ASSSGGTGELF
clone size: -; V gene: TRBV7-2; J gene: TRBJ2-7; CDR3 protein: ASSPGQGPAEQY
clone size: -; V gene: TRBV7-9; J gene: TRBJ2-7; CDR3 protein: ASSFGADSYEQY
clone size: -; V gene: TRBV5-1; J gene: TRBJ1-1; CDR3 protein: ASSLMANTEAF
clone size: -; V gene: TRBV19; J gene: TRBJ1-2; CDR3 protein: ASSIAGQGSANYGYT
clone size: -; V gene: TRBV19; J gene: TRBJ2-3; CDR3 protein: ASSTQRESTDTQY
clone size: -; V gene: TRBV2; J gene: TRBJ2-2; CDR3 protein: ASSKTGGDTGELF
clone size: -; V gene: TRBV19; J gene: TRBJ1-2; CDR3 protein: AARGGDGYT
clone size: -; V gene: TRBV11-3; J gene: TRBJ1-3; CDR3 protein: ASSLLPPDRPGNTIY
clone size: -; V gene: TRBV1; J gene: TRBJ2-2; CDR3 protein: TSSQDQDTGELF
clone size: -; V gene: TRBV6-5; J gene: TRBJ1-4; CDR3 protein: ASSDGPGGEKLF
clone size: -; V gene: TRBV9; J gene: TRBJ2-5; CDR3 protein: ASSLDAGGVETQY
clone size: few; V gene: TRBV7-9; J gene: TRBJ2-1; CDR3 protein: SSSFPGQGPYNEQF
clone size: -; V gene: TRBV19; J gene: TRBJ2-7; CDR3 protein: ASSIGRLAGVEQY
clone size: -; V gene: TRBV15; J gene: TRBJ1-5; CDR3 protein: ATSSRTARYSNQPQH
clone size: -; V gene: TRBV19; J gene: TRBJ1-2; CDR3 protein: ASTLGTGAFYGYT
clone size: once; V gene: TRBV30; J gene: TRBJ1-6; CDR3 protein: AWNPGTENSPLH
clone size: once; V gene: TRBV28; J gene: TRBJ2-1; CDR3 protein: ASRPNGNYNEQF
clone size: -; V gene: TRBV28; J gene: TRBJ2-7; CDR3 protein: ASQQGGTIEQY
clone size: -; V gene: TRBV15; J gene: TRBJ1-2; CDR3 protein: ATSRDLGGYGYT
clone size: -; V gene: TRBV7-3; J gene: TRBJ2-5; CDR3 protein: ASSSIPQETQY
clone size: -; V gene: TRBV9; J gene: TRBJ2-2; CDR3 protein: ASSPEHGELF
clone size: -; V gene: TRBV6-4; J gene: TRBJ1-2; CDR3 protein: ASSEGQGSRGYT
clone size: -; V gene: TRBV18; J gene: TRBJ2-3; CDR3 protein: ASSLKRRGDTQY
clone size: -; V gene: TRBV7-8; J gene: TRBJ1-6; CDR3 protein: ASSLVDRDNSPLH
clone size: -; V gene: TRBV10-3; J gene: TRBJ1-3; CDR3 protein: ATLDRVGNTIY
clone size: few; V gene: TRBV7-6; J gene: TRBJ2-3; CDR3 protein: ASSLGQGADTQY
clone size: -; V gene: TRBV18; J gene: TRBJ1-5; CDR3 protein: ASSQEGRDQPQH
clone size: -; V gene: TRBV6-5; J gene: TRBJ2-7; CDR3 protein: ASRTGSYEQY
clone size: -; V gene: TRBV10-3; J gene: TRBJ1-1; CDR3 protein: AITGAGTEAF
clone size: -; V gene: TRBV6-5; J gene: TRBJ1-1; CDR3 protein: ASSLGQGAF
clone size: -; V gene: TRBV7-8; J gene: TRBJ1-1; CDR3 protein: ASSLGRLTEAF
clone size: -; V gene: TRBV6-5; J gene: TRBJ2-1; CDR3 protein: ASTSGGQGNDEQF
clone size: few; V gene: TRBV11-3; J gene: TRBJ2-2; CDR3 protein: ASSFSEWTGELF
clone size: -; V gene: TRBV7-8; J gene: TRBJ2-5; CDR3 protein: ASSLEGLWQETQY
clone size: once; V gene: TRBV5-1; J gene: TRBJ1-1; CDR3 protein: ASSYVGGRITEAF
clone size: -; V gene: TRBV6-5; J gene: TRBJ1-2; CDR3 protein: ASSFSGWEAYGYT
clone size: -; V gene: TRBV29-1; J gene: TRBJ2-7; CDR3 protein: SVESTSGGAHEQY
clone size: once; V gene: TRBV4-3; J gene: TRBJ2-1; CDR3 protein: ASSQGLAGESGLRSEQF
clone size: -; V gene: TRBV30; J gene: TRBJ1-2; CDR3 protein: AWSVRGTSNYGYT
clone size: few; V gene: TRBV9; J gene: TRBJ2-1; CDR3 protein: ASSPRVSGIYNEQF
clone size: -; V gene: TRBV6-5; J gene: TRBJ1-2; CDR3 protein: ASSYSRDREAGGYT
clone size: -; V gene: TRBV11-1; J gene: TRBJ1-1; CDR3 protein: ASSPTGVNTEAF
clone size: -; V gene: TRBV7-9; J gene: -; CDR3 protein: ASSSTDYLQGYEQY